Following are 24 T cell receptor beta chains from one sample sequenced in a study of technical replicates of blood from a few donors. TCRdb's table, derived via immunoSEQ multiplex PCR, lists solely in-frame clones and lacks some. In the table there are around 70,000 clones, over 85% of which are singletons. The material sequenced was T cells isolated from PBMCs. Source of these receptors: a human donor in good health.

The genes are TRBV5-6 and TRBJ2-7; D remains ambiguous. The CDR3 extends over 11 amino acids. Germline CDR1 SGHDT, CDR2 YYEEEE. V was shortened by 0 bases and J by 7 bases, with 5 bases between the two germline ends. The CDR3 loop reads CASSLAGEQYF. For the CDR3, the DNA is TGTGCCAGCAGCTTGGCCGGGGAGCAGTACTTC.

The chain joins TRBV7-2 to TRBJ2-7, with 7 bases matching TRBD1. Looked up from germline, CDR1 is SGHTA and CDR2 is FQGNSA. The junction had 7 bases not matched to a gene; V was cut back by 4 bases and J by 1 base. The CDR3 has 15 amino acids. The CDR3 DNA reads TGTGCCAGCAGCTCCCGACAGGGAGTATCCTACGAGCAGTACTTC. Its translation: CASSSRQGVSYEQYF.

The chain recombines TRBV10-1 with TRBJ1-1; TRBD1 is a possible D gene (5 bases). The CDR3 runs 13 residues. The germline V gene has CDR1 WNHNN and CDR2 SYGVQD (reference sequence). V lost 4 bases to trimming and J lost 2 bases, with 8 bases between them. This CDR3 reads CASSAQVNTEAFF. In DNA form, the CDR3 reads TGCGCCAGCAGTGCACAGGTTAACACTGAAGCTTTCTTT.

The chain links TRBV18 to TRBJ2-4; D is perhaps TRBD2 (5 bases). The CDR3 length is 15 residues. The germline CDR1 and CDR2 sequences are KGHSH and LQKENI. The V and J ends lost 3 bases and 5 bases respectively, with 14 bases between them. Written as DNA, the CDR3 is TGTGCCAGCTCACCCACTAACGACGGGGAAAACATTCAGTACTTC. Amino acids: CASSPTNDGENIQYF.

CDR3 region: CASSITGDRYQPQHF. The DNA of the CDR3 is TGTGCCAGCAGTATAACAGGGGACCGGTATCAGCCCCAGCATTTT. The chain is built from TRBV27 and TRBJ1-5, with TRBD1 matching 7 bases. The germline V gene has CDR1 MNHEY and CDR2 SMNVEV (reference sequence). The J segment lost 5 bases and the V segment lost 5 bases, leaving 9 bases of the junction unmatched. This CDR3 is 15 amino acids long.

J is TRBJ1-2 and V is TRBV27; no clear D gene. This CDR3 has 13 amino acids. V shed 10 bases and J shed 8 bases, with 20 bases lying between them. The V gene's germline CDR1 is MNHEY and CDR2 SMNVEV (reference sequence). DNA for the CDR3: TGTGCCACCGCCTCCGAGGGCTTAAACGGCTACACCTTC. Protein: CATASEGLNGYTF.

In this sample, this clone turned up once. The CDR3 spells CASSPGTGNYEQYF. CDR3 bases: TGTGCCAGCAGCCCCGGGACAGGGAACTACGAGCAGTACTTC. The chain joins TRBV13 to TRBJ2-7; 9 nucleotides agree with TRBD1. The J segment lost 3 bases and the V segment lost 5 bases, leaving 5 bases of the junction unmatched. There are 14 residues in the CDR3. Germline V gives CDR1 PRHDT, CDR2 FYEKMQ (reference sequence).

This chain links TRBV4-1 with TRBJ1-4; D ambiguous. The V gene's germline CDR1 is MGHRA and CDR2 YSYEKL. Trimming left V 3 bases short and J 6 bases short, with 11 bases between. This CDR3 contains 14 residues. The CDR3 spells CASSQRGGHEKLFF. The CDR3 bases are TGCGCCAGCAGCCAGCGGGGAGGGCATGAAAAACTGTTTTTT.

This sequence joins TRBV11-3 and TRBJ2-1; D is uncertain. The V gene's germline CDR1 is SGHNT and CDR2 YENEEA. This CDR3 contains 17 residues. Trimming cost V 4 bases and J 7 bases, with 23 bases left between them. DNA of the CDR3: TGTGCCAGCAGCTCCCCGAACCAGTTCCCAGAGAGGAATGAGCAGTTCTTC. Its protein is CASSSPNQFPERNEQFF.

This chain joins TRBV9 and TRBJ2-3, with 8 positions matching TRBD2. The J segment lost 0 bases and the V segment lost 3 bases, leaving 18 bases of the junction unmatched. CDR1 is SGDLS and CDR2 is YYNGEE in the germline V gene. The CDR3 is 20 amino acids. The CDR3 spells CASSEKRLATIPLSTDTQYF. In DNA, the CDR3 is TGTGCCAGCAGCGAAAAGAGACTAGCGACCATACCTCTTAGCACAGATACGCAGTATTTT.

CDR3 sequence: CASKLTMNYGYTF. CDR3 bases: TGTGCCAGCAAACTGACTATGAACTATGGCTACACCTTC. The chain combines TRBV6-6 with TRBJ1-2, with D hard to call. Germline V gene lookup returns CDR1 MNHNY and CDR2 SVGAGI (reference sequence). The V end was cut by 7 bases, the J end by 2 bases, with 11 bases between. This CDR3 is built from 13 residues.

The chain links TRBV5-1 to TRBJ2-1; TRBD1 aligns across 10 bases. V was clipped by 1 base and J by 8 bases; unmatched bases: 6. Germline V gene data show CDR1 as SGHRS and CDR2 as YFSETQ. There are 15 residues in the CDR3. The CDR3 DNA follows: TGCGCCAGCAGCTTGAAGAGACAGGGGGCCCATGAGCAGTTCTTC. Residues: CASSLKRQGAHEQFF.

The chain is built from TRBV30 and TRBJ1-2, with TRBD1 as a possible D gene (5 bases). V was cut by 4 bases and J by 3 bases, with 9 bases left in between. The length of the CDR3 is 12 residues. Germline V gives CDR1 GTSNPN, CDR2 SVGIG (reference sequence). The CDR3 region is CAWKGLDYGYTF. The CDR3, as DNA: TGTGCCTGGAAGGGGTTGGACTATGGCTACACCTTC. Filled out from reference TRBV30 and TRBJ1-2, the complete variable domain reads SQTIHQWPATLVQPVGSPLSLECTVEGTSNPNLYWYRQAAGRGLQLLFYSVGIGQISSEVPQNLSASRPQDRQFILSSKKLLLSDSGFYLCAWKGLDYGYTFGSGTRLTVV.

With respect to this clone: This specimen includes other DNA sequences encoding the same CDR3. The V and J genes are TRBV9 and TRBJ2-7; 14 positions agree with TRBD2. Looked up from germline, CDR1 is SGDLS and CDR2 is YYNGEE. V was pared by 3 bases and J by 4 bases, with 3 bases of the junction left unmatched. The CDR3 sequence is 15 residues long. The CDR3 DNA follows: TGTGCCAGCAGCGGGGGACTAGCGGGAGTATACGAGCAGTACTTC. Translation gives CASSGGLAGVYEQYF.

This sequence joins TRBV19 and TRBJ1-3; D may be TRBD1 (6 bases). This CDR3 has 14 residues. The germline gives CDR1 LNHDA, CDR2 SQIVND (reference sequence). V was clipped by 11 bases and J by 4 bases, with 18 bases between them. CDR3 nucleotide sequence: TGTGCCGGGTCTTTCACAGGGTACGGAAACACCATATATTTT. Its translation is CAGSFTGYGNTIYF.

The chain recombines TRBV19 with TRBJ2-1; 11 nucleotides align to TRBD2. Trimming removed 5 bases from V and 9 bases from J; junction bases left unmatched: 6. Germline CDR1 reads LNHDA; CDR2 reads SQIVND (reference sequence). The CDR3 runs 14 residues. CDR3 region: CASSPSGRLLEQFF. The CDR3 DNA is TGTGCCAGTAGTCCTAGCGGGAGGTTACTTGAGCAGTTCTTC. Drawing the rest from reference TRBV19 and TRBJ2-1, the complete variable domain is DGGITQSPKYLFRKEGQNVTLSCEQNLNHDAMYWYRQDPGQGLRLIYYSQIVNDFQKGDIAEGYSVSREKKESFPLTVTSAQKNPTAFYLCASSPSGRLLEQFFGPGTRLTVL.

This chain links TRBV30 with TRBJ2-1, with TRBD2 matching 10 bases. Unmatched junction bases numbered 12, after V lost 2 bases and J lost 8 bases. This CDR3 region has 16 residues. Germline V gives CDR1 GTSNPN, CDR2 SVGIG (reference sequence). The CDR3 sequence: CAWSFGPGTSVHEQFF. Written as DNA, the CDR3 is TGTGCCTGGAGTTTTGGGCCGGGGACTAGCGTTCATGAGCAGTTCTTC.

This chain joins TRBV18 and TRBJ2-7, with a weak D call TRBD1 (6 bases). The V end was cut by 4 bases, the J end by 6 bases, with 13 bases between. CDR3 size: 13 residues. The germline gives CDR1 KGHSH, CDR2 LQKENI. The CDR3 nucleotides read TGTGCCAGCTCACGACAGGAAGAGCTCGAGCAGTACTTC. It is translated as CASSRQEELEQYF. The full variable domain, completed using reference TRBV18 and TRBJ2-7, is NAGVMQNPRHLVRRRGQEARLRCSPMKGHSHVYWYRQLPEEGLKFMVYLQKENIIDESGMPKERFSAEFPKEGPSILRIQQVVRGDSAAYFCASSRQEELEQYFGPGTRLTVT.

This chain uses TRBV19 with TRBJ2-1; TRBD2 matches at 10 bases. The CDR3 is 14 residues long. Germline V gene lookup returns CDR1 LNHDA and CDR2 SQIVND (reference sequence). The ends lost 5 bases at V and 8 bases at J; junction bases unmatched: 6. The CDR3 reads CASSFPSGSDEQFF. The CDR3, as DNA: TGTGCCAGTAGTTTTCCTAGCGGGAGCGATGAGCAGTTCTTC.

The chain recombines TRBV14 with TRBJ2-2; the match to TRBD2 covers 7 bases. The V segment lost 3 bases and the J segment 4 bases; nucleotides outside the gene matches: 2. CDR3 length: 14 amino acids. Germline lookup yields CDR1 SGHDN and CDR2 FVKESK. In DNA form, the CDR3 reads TGTGCCAGCAGCCAGTCGGGAGGCACCGGGGAGCTGTTTTTT. This sequence encodes CASSQSGGTGELFF.

The chain recombines TRBV11-2 with TRBJ2-7; 8 bases fit TRBD1. Losses at the gene ends were 5 bases for V and 3 bases for J; bases not matched to a gene: 6. Germline lookup yields CDR1 SGHAT and CDR2 FQNNGV. The CDR3 is made up of 14 amino acids. The CDR3 spells CASSPGTGDYEQYF. In DNA form, the CDR3 reads TGTGCCAGCAGCCCGGGGACAGGCGACTACGAGCAGTACTTC.

V gene TRBV30 combines with J gene TRBJ1-3, with D possibly TRBD1 on 6 matching bases. The V gene lost 3 bases and the J gene lost 4 bases, with 16 bases spanning the gap. The CDR3 is 15 residues long. CDR1 is GTSNPN and CDR2 is SVGIG in the germline V gene (reference sequence). The CDR3 nucleotides are TGTGCCTGGAGATTTTCGACAGGACCGGGAAACACCATATATTTT. This gives the protein CAWRFSTGPGNTIYF.

The chain carries TRBV11-2 and TRBJ2-7; TRBD2 might be the D (5 bases). The CDR3 totals 15 residues. Germline values: CDR1 SGHAT, CDR2 FQNNGV. Trimming stripped 7 bases from V and 2 bases from J, with 18 bases between. The chain's CDR3 is CASTVSRGPAYEQYF. CDR3 sequence (DNA): TGTGCCAGCACTGTCTCGAGAGGGCCCGCCTACGAGCAGTACTTC.

V and J are TRBV5-4 and TRBJ2-1; D is possibly TRBD2 (5 bases). The V end lost 3 bases, the J end lost 0 bases, and 10 bases lay between the germline ends. Germline V gene lookup returns CDR1 SGHNT and CDR2 YYREEE (reference sequence). The CDR3 sequence is 15 residues long. The CDR3 region has the DNA TGTGCCAGCAGCTCCGGGGTGACCTCCTACAATGAGCAGTTCTTC. It is translated as CASSSGVTSYNEQFF.